This T cell receptor beta chain was observed in a study of blood T cell repertoires in COVID-19 (dated by TCRdb to 2018 to 2020). Notes on the research overall: Collaborator samples came from the United States, Italy and Spain and covered acute and convalescent phases of COVID-19. The repertoires were made available in a free public database intended to serve as a resource for research on the immune response to SARS-CoV-2. Deeply sampled blood TCRbeta repertoires from subjects exposed to, actively infected with, or recovered from COVID-19 were included in the dataset. Samples came from the ongoing ImmuneRACE study (first 160 participants) plus 1,254 subjects from 6 global collaborators. Where available, HLA class I and class II types were taken from metadata supplied by the sample provider and were not determined by assay-based typing. Nearly every sample came with metadata listing a de-identified subject ID, COVID-19 status, age in years and sex. The material from the prospective study consisted of cDNA or gDNA derived from T cells, B-cell-depleted T cells, or PBMCs.

As encoded in the germline V gene, CDR1 is SGHVS while CDR2 is FNYEAQ. The V end loses 0 bases and the J end loses 4 bases, and a stretch of 10 bases separates them. The CDR3 holds 15 amino acids from the cysteine to the phenylalanine. The only DNA kept is the CDR3, 45 bases in frame from the first base. Collaborating institutions collected whole blood in K2EDTA tubes following their own protocols. Collaborator samples were shipped for TCRbeta analysis as frozen whole blood, isolated PBMCs, or DNA extracted from either sample type. Broad study findings and their caveats: The amount of clinical and demographic metadata varied by source and participant and was provided uncurated.

The immunoSEQ Assay, a bias-controlled multiplex PCR, was used to amplify TCRbeta CDR3 regions from genomic DNA. From the authors' description of their analysis: Nucleated cell counts per sample were estimated from amplification of reference gene primers within the assay. To quantify the absolute abundance of each unique TCRbeta CDR3 rearrangement, sequence reads were collapsed and filtered. For each sample, productive Simpson clonality was calculated by taking the square root of Simpson's diversity index across productive rearrangements. In TCRdb, the immuneACCESS table is reduced to in-frame sequences with V and J assigned. These tables do not hold every clone; where another copy was compared, an unresolved V gene accounts for under half, and the others remain unexplained. V, J and clone size are those of that table, while D and trimming were read from the DNA. The sample table holds 250,000 to 350,000 clones, of which around 91% were seen once. 12% of the sample is taken by the ten largest.

Concerning this clone: What this receptor recognizes is not known. No base quality values were provided; no much bigger clone lies one nucleotide off.

The sequence is built from TRBV7-6 and TRBJ1-5, with TRBD1 perhaps the D gene, on 5 matching bases. The origin of this receptor is a woman in her sixties or seventies with acute or convalescent COVID-19. Sequenced material: peripheral blood. The DNA sequence is as follows: TGTGCCAGCAGCTTAGCGGCGGCAGGGAATCAGCCCCAGCATTTT. It is translated as CASSLAAAGNQPQHF.